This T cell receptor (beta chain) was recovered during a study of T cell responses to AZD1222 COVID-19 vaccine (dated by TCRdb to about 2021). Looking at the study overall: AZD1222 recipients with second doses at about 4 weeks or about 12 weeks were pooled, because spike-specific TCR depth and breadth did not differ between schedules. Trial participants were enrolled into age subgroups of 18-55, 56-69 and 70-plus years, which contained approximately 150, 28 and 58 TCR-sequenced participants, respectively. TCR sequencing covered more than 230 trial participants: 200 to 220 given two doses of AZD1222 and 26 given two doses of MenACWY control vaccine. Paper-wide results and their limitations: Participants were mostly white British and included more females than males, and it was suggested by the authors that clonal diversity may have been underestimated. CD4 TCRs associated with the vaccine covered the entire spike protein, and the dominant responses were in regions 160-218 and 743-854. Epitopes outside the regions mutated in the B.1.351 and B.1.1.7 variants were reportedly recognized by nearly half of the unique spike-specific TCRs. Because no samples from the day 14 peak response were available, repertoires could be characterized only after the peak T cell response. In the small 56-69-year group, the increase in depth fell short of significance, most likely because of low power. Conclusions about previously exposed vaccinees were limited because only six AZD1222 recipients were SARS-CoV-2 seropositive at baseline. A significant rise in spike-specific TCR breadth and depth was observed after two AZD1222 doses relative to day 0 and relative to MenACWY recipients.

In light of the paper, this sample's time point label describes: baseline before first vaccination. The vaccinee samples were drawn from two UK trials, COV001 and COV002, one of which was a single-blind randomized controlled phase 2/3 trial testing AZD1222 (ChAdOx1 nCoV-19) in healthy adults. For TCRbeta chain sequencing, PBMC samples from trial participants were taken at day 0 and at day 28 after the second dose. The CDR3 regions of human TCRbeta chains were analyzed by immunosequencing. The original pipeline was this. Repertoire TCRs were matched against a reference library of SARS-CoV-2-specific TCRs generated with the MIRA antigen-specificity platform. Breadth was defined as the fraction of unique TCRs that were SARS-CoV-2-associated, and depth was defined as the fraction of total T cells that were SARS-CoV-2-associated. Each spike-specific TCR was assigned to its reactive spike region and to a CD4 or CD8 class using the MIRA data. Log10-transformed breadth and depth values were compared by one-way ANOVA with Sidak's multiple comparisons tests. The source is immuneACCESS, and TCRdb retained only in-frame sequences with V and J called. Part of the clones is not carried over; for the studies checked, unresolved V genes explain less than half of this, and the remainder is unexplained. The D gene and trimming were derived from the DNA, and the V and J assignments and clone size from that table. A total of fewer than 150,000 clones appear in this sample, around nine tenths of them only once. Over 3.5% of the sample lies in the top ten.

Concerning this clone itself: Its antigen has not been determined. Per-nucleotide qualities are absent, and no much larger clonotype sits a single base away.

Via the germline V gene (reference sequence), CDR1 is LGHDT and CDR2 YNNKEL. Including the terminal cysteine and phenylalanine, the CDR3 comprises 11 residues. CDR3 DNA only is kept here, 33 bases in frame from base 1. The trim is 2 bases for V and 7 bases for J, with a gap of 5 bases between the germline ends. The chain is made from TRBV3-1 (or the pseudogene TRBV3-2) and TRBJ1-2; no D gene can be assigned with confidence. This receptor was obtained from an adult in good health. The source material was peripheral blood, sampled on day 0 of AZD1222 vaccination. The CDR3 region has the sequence CASSQLGGYTF. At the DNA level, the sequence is TGTGCCAGCAGCCAACTGGGTGGCTACACCTTC.